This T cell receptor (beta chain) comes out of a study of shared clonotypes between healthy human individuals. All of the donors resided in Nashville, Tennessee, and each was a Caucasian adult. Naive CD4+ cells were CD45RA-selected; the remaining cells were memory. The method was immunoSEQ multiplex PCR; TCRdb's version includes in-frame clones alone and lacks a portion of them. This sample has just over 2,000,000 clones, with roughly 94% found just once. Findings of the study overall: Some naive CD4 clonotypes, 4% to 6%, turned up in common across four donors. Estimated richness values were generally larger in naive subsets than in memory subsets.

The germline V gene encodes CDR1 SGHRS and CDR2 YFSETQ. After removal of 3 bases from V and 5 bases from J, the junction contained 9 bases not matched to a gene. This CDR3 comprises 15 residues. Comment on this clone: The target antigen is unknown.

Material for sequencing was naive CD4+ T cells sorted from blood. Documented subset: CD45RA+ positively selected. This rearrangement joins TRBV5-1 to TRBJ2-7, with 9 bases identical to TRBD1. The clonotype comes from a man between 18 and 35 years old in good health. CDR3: CASSSGGTGLDEQYF. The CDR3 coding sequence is TGCGCCAGCAGCTCAGGTGGGACAGGGTTGGACGAGCAGTACTTC.